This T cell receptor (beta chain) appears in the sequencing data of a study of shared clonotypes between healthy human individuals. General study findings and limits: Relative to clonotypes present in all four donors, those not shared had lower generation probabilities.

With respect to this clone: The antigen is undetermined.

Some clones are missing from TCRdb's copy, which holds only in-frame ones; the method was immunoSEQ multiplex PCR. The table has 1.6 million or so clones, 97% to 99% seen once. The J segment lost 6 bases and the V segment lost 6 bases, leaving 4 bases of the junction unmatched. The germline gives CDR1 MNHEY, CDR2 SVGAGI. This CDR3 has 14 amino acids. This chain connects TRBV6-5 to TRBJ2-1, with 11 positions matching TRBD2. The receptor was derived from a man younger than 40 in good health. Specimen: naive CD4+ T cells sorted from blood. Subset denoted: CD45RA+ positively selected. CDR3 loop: CASRPGLAANEQFF. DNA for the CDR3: TGTGCCAGCAGGCCGGGACTAGCGGCCAATGAGCAGTTCTTC.